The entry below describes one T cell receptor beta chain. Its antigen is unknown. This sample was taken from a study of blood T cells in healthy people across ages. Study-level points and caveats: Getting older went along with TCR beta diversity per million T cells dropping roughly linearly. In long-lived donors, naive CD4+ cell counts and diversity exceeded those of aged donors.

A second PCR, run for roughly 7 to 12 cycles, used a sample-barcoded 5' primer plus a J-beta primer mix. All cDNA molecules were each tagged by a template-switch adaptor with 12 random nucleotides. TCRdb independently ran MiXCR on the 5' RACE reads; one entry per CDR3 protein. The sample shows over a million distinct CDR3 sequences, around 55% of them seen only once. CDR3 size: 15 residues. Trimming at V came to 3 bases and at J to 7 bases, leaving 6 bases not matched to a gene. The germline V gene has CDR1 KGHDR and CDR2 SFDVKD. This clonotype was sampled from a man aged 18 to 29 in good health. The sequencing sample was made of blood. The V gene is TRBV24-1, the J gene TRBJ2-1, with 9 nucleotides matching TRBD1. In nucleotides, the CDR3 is TGTGCCACCAGTGATGCGGGGACAGGGTCAAATGAGCAGTTCTTC. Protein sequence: CATSDAGTGSNEQFF.